This T cell receptor (beta chain) was retrieved from a study of T cell responses to AZD1222 COVID-19 vaccine. Looking at the study overall: Researchers grouped second doses given at about 4 or about 12 weeks into one pool.

Generated by immunoSEQ multiplex PCR, the TCRdb table keeps only in-frame clones and is missing some. The sample carries 170,000 or so clones, about nine tenths recorded once. The V gene's germline CDR1 is LNHDA and CDR2 SQIVND (reference sequence). Trimming cost V 7 bases and J 2 bases, with 15 bases left between them. The CDR3 is 14 residues long. This specimen consisted of peripheral blood, obtained on day 0 of AZD1222 vaccination. This rearrangement joins TRBV19 to TRBJ2-7; D remains ambiguous. The TCR comes from an adult in good health. As DNA, the CDR3 is TGTGCCAGTAACACTTCCTCTGAACCCTACGAGCAGTACTTC. This sequence encodes CASNTSSEPYEQYF.